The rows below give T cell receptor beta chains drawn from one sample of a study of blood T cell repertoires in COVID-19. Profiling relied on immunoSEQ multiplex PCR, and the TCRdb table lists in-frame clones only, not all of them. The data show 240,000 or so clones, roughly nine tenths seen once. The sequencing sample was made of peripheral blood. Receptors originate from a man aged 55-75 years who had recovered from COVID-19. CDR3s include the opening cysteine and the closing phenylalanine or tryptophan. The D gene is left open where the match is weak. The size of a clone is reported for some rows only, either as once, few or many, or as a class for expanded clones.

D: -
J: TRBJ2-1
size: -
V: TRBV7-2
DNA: TGTGCCAGCAGCCCTCCGAACGCCCATCCCCTAAATGAGCAGTTCTTC
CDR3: CASSPPNAHPLNEQFF

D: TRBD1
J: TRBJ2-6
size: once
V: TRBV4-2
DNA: TGTGCCAGCAGCCAAAGGGCTACAGGGGGCGCTGGGGCCAACGTCCTGACTTTC
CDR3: CASSQRATGGAGANVLTF

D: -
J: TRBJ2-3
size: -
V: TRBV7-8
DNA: TGTGCCAGCAGCTTAGAGGCAGGGGTGTCAGATACGCAGTATTTT
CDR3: CASSLEAGVSDTQYF

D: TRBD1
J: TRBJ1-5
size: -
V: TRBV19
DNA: TGTGCCAGTATACGATTGGGACAGGGGGATCAGCCCCAGCATTTT
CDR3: CASIRLGQGDQPQHF

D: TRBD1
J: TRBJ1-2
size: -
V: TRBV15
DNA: TGTGCCACCAGCGGCGATGGGAGGACAGGGGGCCCCTACACCTTC
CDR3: CATSGDGRTGGPYTF

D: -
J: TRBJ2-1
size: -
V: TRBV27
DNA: TGTGCCAGCAGTCCCCTCGGGACGAAGGGAGGATACAATGAGCAGTTCTTC
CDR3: CASSPLGTKGGYNEQFF

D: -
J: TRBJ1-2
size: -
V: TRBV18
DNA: TGTGCCAGCTCCCCCACCAACCGTGAAAACAGGGTTGGCTACACCTTC
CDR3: CASSPTNRENRVGYTF

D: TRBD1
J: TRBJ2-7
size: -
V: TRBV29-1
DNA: TGCAGCGGATTCGCCGGGACAGAAAACTCCTACGAGCAGTACTTC
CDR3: CSGFAGTENSYEQYF

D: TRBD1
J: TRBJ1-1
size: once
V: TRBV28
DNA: TGTGCCAGCAGTTTACCAGGGGGCCCTACTGAAGCTTTCTTT
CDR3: CASSLPGGPTEAFF

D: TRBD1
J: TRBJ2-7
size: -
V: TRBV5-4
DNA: TGTGCCAGCAGCGCTTCGCCGGGACAGGGGGTCTACGAGCAGTACTTC
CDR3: CASSASPGQGVYEQYF

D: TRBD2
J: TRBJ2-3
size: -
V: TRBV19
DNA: TGTGCCAGTAGTAACGAACCGGGGCTAGCGGGGGGTGATACGCAGTATTTT
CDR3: CASSNEPGLAGGDTQYF

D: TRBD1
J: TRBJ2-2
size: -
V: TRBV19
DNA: TGTGCCAGTAGTATTAGAAGGGGACAGGGGAACACCGGGGAGCTGTTTTTT
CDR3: CASSIRRGQGNTGELFF

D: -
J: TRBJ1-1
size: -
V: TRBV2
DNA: TGTGCCAGCAGTGAAACGGTGGGGGGGATGATAGCTTTCTTT
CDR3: CASSETVGGMIAFF

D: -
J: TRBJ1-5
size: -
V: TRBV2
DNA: TGTGCCAGCAGGTCGGGAAGCAATCAGCCCCAGCATTTT
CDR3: CASRSGSNQPQHF

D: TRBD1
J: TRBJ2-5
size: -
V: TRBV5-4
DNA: TGTGCCAGCAGTCCGGACAGGGGGCACGGAGAGACCCAGTACTTC
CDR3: CASSPDRGHGETQYF

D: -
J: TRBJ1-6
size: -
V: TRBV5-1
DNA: TGCGCCAGCAGCCGGCGAGGCTTCAACCTCCACTTT
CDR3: CASSRRGFNLHF

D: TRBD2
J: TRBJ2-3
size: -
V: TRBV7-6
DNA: TGTGCCAGCAGCCCACTTTCGGGACTAGCGGCAGATACGCAGTATTTT
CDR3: CASSPLSGLAADTQYF

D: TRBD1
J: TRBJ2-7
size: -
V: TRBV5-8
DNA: TGTGCCAGCAGCTTGGCCAACACAGGGGGCTACGAGCAGTACTTC
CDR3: CASSLANTGGYEQYF

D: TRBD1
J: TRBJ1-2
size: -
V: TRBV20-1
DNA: TGCAGTGCTAGTGGTTCGACAGGGGACGGCTACACCTTC
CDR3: CSASGSTGDGYTF

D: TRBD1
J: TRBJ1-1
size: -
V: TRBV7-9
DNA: TGTGCCAGCAGCTTGGGACAGGGAACTGAAGCTTTCTTT
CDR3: CASSLGQGTEAFF

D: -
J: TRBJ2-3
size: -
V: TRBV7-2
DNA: TGTGCCAGCAGCTTATCTAGCACAGATACGCAGTATTTT
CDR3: CASSLSSTDTQYF

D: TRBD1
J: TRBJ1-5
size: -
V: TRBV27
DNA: TGTGCCAGCAGTCTGACAGGGGGGTATAATCAGCCCCAGCATTTT
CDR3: CASSLTGGYNQPQHF

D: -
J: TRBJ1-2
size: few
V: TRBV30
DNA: TGTGCCTCGACCGGGACTCCCCAGTCCTTCGGCTACACCTTC
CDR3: CASTGTPQSFGYTF

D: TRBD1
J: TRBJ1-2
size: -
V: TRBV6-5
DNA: TGTGCCAGCACCCTAGACAGGGATGGGCTCCACACCTTC
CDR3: CASTLDRDGLHTF

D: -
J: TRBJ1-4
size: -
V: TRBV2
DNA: TGTGCCAGCCGAAAGGCGGTATACAATGAAAAACTGTTTTTT
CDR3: CASRKAVYNEKLFF

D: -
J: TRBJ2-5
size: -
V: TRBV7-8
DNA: TGTGCCAGCAGCCCACCCACCCCGTCGGGAGAGACCCAGTACTTC
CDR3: CASSPPTPSGETQYF

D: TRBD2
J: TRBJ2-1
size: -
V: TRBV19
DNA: TGTGCCAGTAGACTAGCGGGGGCCTACAATGAGCAGTTCTTC
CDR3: CASRLAGAYNEQFF

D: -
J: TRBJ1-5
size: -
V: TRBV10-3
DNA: TGTGCCATCAGTAGACAGGCGACCAATCAGCCCCAGCATTTT
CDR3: CAISRQATNQPQHF

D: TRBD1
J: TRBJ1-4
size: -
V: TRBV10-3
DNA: TGTGCCATCAGTGCAACAGGGGTAGATGAAAAACTGTTTTTT
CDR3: CAISATGVDEKLFF

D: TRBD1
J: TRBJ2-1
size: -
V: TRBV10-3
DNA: TGTGCCATCAGGGCCGGGACAGGGGGATTGAATGAGCAGTTCTTC
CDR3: CAIRAGTGGLNEQFF

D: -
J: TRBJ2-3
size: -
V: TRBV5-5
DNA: TGTGCCAGCGGACAAGCTACGCAGTATTTT
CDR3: CASGQATQYF

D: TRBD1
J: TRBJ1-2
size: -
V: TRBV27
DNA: TGTGCCAGCAGCCTCCTTGCCGACCTGGGACAGGGGGAGGGCTACACCTTC
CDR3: CASSLLADLGQGEGYTF

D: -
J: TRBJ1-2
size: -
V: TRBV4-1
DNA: TGCGCCAGCAGCCAACAGGGTGGCTACACCTTC
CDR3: CASSQQGGYTF

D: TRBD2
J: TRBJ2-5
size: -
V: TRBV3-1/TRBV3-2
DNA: TGTGCCAGCAGCCAAGCTGGGACTAGCCTTTGGGCCCAGTACTTC
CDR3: CASSQAGTSLWAQYF

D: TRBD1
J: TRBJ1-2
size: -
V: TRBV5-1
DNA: TGCGCCAGCACCCTGACAGGGGTCAATGGCTACACCTTC
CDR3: CASTLTGVNGYTF

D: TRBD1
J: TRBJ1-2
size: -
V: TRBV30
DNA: TGTGCCTGGAGTGTATGGCCCAGGGGGCGTGGGTTCTATGGCTACACCTTC
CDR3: CAWSVWPRGRGFYGYTF

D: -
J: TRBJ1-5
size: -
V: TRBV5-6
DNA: TGTGCCAGCAGCTTGTTCCCGCCAGGGGTAGATCAGCCCCAGCATTTT
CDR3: CASSLFPPGVDQPQHF

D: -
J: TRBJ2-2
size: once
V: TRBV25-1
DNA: TGTGCCCGCTTTGGGGGGGGCGTTAACCCCGGGGAGCTGTTTTTT
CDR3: CARFGGGVNPGELFF

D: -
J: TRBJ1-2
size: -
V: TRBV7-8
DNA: TGTGCCAGCAGCTTAGCTGGCCATGGCTACACCTTC
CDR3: CASSLAGHGYTF

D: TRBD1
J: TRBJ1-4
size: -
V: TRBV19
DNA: TGTGCCAGTAGTACACAGGGGGTGCGCGAAAAACTGTTTTTT
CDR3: CASSTQGVREKLFF

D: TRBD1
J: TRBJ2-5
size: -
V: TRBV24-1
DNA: TGTGCCACCAGTGATCCCGGGACAGGGAGGCAGACCCAGTACTTC
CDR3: CATSDPGTGRQTQYF

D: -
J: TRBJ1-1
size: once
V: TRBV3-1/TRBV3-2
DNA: TGTGCCAGCAGTTATCCCAACACTGAAGCTTTCTTT
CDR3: CASSYPNTEAFF

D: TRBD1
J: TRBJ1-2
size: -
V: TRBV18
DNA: TGTGCCAGCTCAGAGAGCGGGACAGGCGTCTATGGCTACACCTTC
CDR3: CASSESGTGVYGYTF

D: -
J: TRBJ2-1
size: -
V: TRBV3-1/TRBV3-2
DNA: TGTGCCAGCAGCCCATCCGACTCCCGTTACAATGAGCAGTTCTTC
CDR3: CASSPSDSRYNEQFF

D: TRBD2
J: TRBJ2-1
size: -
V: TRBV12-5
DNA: TGTGCTAGTGAACGGACTAGCGGGGGTAGCTACAATGAGCAGTTCTTC
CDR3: CASERTSGGSYNEQFF

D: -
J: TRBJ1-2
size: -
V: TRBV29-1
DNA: TGCAGCGTTGGGCTGAACTATGGCTACACCTTC
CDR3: CSVGLNYGYTF

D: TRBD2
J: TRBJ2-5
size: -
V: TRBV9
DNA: TGTGCCAGCAGCCTCCGGACGGGGCGGGGGGAGACCCAGTACTTC
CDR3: CASSLRTGRGETQYF

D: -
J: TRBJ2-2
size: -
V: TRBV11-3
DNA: TGTGCCAGCAGCCCTAGGCATATGAACACCGGGGAGCTGTTTTTT
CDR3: CASSPRHMNTGELFF

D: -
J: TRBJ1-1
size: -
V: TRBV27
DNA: TGTGCCAGCAGCCCTAAGACAGGTTGGAACACTGAAGCTTTCTTT
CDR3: CASSPKTGWNTEAFF

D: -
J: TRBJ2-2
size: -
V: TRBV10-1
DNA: TGCGCCAGCAGTCGGACAGACACCGGGGAGCTGTTTTTT
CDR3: CASSRTDTGELFF

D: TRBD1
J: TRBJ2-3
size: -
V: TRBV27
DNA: TGTGCCAGCAGTTTGGGACAGGCTACAGATACGCAGTATTTT
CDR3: CASSLGQATDTQYF

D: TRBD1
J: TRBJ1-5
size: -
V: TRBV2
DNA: TGTGCCAGCAGTGCTGGGACAGCCGATCAGCCCCAGCATTTT
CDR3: CASSAGTADQPQHF